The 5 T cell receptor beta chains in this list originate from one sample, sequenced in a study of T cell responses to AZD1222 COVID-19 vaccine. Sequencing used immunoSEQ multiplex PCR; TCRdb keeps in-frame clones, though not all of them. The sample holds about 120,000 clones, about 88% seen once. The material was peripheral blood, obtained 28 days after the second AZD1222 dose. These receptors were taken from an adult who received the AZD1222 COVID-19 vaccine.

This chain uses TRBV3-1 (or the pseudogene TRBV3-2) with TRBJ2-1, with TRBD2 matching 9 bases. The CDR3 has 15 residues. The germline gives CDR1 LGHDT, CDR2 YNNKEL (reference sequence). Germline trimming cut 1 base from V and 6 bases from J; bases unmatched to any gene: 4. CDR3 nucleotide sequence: TGTGCCAGCAGCCAAGGAGGCGGGGGGGGCAATGAGCAGTTCTTC. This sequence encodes CASSQGGGGGNEQFF.

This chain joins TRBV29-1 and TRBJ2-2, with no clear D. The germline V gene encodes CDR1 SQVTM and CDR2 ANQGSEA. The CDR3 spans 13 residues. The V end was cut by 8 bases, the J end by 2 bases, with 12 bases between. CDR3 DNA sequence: TGCAGCTGCTCCAGATTAAACACCGGGGAGCTGTTTTTT. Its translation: CSCSRLNTGELFF.

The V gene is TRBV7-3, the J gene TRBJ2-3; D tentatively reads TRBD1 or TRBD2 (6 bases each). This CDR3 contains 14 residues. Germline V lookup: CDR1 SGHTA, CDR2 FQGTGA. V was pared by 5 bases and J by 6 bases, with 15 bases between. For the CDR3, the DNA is TGTGCCAGCAGCGTGGGGGGCCCTGAGGATACGCAGTATTTT. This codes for CASSVGGPEDTQYF.

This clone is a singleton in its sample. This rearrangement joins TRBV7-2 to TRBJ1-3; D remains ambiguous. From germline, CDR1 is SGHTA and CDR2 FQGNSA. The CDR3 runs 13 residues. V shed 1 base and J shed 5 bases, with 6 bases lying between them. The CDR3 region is CASSLEARNTIYF. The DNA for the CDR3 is TGTGCCAGCAGCTTAGAAGCCAGAAACACCATATATTTT.

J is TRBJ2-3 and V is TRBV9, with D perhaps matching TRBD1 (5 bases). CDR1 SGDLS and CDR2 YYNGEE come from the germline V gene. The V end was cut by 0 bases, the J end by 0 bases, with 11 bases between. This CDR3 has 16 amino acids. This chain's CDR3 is CASSVEVSGSTDTQYF. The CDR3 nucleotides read TGTGCCAGCAGCGTAGAGGTCTCAGGGAGCACAGATACGCAGTATTTT.